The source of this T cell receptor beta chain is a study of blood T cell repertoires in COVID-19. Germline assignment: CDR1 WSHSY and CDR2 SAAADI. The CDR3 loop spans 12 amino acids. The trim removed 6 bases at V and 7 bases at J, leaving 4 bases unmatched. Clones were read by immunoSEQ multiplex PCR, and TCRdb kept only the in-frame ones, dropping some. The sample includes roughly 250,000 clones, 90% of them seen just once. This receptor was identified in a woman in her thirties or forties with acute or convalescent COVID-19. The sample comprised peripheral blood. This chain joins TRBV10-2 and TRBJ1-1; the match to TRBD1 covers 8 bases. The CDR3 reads CASSETGDEAFF. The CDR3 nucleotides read TGCGCCAGCAGCGAGACAGGGGATGAAGCTTTCTTT.